This T cell receptor (beta chain) was observed in a study of T-cell reconstitution after alpha-beta-depleted transplantation in children (dated by TCRdb to the mid-2010s). General notes on the study: Using TCR repertoire profiling, the study followed T-cell immune reconstitution in a quantitative way in children after TCRalphabeta/CD19-depleted allogeneic hematopoietic cell transplantation.

Here is what the overall study found, with its caveats: In some patients, the high TCRbeta diversity seen at day 60 was put down to recipient T cells and intrathymic progenitors that had survived conditioning. Hyperexpanded clone frequencies declined over subsequent months; after one year, T-cell counts and TCRbeta diversity were mostly attributed to newly produced T cells. Apparently early alphabetaT-cell count recovery about two months after transplant reportedly relied on only several hundred rapidly expanded clones derived from non-depleted graft cells.

This clonotype has just a few counts. Its recognized antigen is unknown. No much larger clone exists at a distance of one base, and base qualities are not known. The library was built by means of PCR. The data were produced on an Illumina HiSeq 2500. Molecular barcoding was employed in the preparation of TCR libraries, with unique molecular identifiers being used to normalize TCRbeta repertoire quantification. TCRdb took the public reads, trimmed them with fastp at Q25, ran MiXCR for clone calling and kept in-frame beta chains. When rows share a CDR3 protein, they turn into one entry using the most common DNA and genes. This sample is represented by about 980,000 distinct CDR3 sequences; about 26% of them were singletons. Roughly 31% of the sample lies in the top ten. What this sample's treatment or condition label stands for: allogeneic hematopoietic cell transplantation with graft depleted of TCRalphabeta T cells and CD19 B cells. The transplant recipients were children given TCRalphabeta/CD19-depleted allogeneic hematopoietic cell grafts.

The CDR1 and CDR2 encoded by the germline V gene (reference sequence) are DFQATT and SNEGSKA. The CDR3 covers 10 residues, taking in both the cysteine and the phenylalanine. Kept here is only the CDR3 DNA, which spans 30 bases and is read in frame from base 1. The sequence joins TRBV20-1 to TRBJ2-7, with TRBD2 perhaps the D gene, on 7 matching bases. The sample in question was PBMCs, mostly from graft donor cells, obtained 360 days after TCRalphabeta/CD19-depleted stem cell transplant. This sequence originates from a boy under two years old who had a stem cell transplant for SCID, so the T cells may come from the graft donor. The CDR3 amino acid sequence is: CSGGTNEQYF. In nucleotides, the sequence is TGCAGCGGGGGGACAAACGAGCAGTACTTC.